Here is one TCR beta chain with its context. Its recognized antigen is unknown. Per-nucleotide qualities are absent, and no much larger clonotype sits a single base away. Libraries were prepared through the immunoSEQ multiplex PCR assay. The multiplex PCR relied on a mix of 60 forward primers for TCR Vbeta segments and 13 reverse primers for TCR Jbeta segments. Amplification of the CDR3 region of rearranged TCR beta genes was performed with a multiplex PCR assay on genomic DNA. The Illumina HiSeq System was used to sequence the amplified TCR beta libraries as 87-base-pair reads. The published analysis was carried out like this. A later analysis counted around 72 million unique TCR beta chains across the 670 or so repertoires, and roughly 9.9 million of these chains were shared by at least two donors. To remove PCR and sequencing errors, raw reads were error-corrected and collapsed into unique sequences using a nearest-neighbor algorithm that merged closely related sequences. V, D and J gene segments were assigned by aligning CDR3 sequences to IMGT reference sequences. For a sequence to be retained, a match of at least six nucleotides to both a V gene segment and a J gene segment was required. A rearrangement counted as productive if the CDR3 had no stop codons and remained in frame with V and J, and every other rearrangement counted as non-productive. CDR3 was defined by IMGT convention, running from the second conserved V-encoded cysteine to the conserved J-encoded phenylalanine. The earlier analysis of approximately 500 of the donors excluded sequences that lacked an unambiguous match to a single V gene segment. In an earlier analysis of 587 of the donors, V segments were called functional above 56.7% productive rearrangements and were called segregating when the between-donor standard deviation exceeded 5%. To diagnose cytomegalovirus status from the catalog of TCR beta chain sequences, a statistical classification framework was built. In a later analysis, V and J genes were assigned by comparing TCR nucleotide sequences against IMGT/GENE-DB human TR gene sequences. In a later analysis, CDR3 sequences and most-parsimonious VDJ recombination scenarios were assigned using the TCRdist pipeline. A later analysis defined each TCR beta chain by its CDR3 amino acid sequence plus V-gene family, and excluded reads lacking a unique V-gene family. A later analysis removed several hundred highly shared, low-generation-probability nucleotide sequences to deal with suspected cross-contamination and a sequencing artifact. A later analysis calculated a clonal expansion index for each public chain from normalized within-repertoire ranks of inferred template counts. A later analysis computed generation probabilities with a VDJ recombination model fitted to out-of-frame rearrangements, and checked the results against IGoR. A later analysis scored TCR-TCR, TCR-HLA and TCR-CMV co-occurrence with hypergeometric tests, applying a repertoire-size bias correction to TCR pairs. To estimate false discovery rates, a later analysis permuted the HLA or CMV assignments 20 times. In a later analysis, co-occurring TCRs were grouped with DBSCAN, and TCRdist sequence similarity was added when clustering was performed within HLA-allele-positive subsets. Repertoires with fewer than 30,000 or more than 120,000 public chains, plus five repertoires with anomalous nucleotide sharing, were excluded from co-occurrence clustering. TCRdb took this table from immuneACCESS and kept in-frame rearrangements with V and J called. Such tables lack part of the clones; where checked against another copy, unresolved V genes explain under half of the gap, and the rest is unexplained. V and J calls plus clone size are reproduced from that table; the DNA served to infer D and trimming. A total of 150,000 to 200,000 clones appear in this sample, almost 80% of them only once. Of the sample, roughly 10% falls within the top ten clones.

The cohort was made up of roughly 670 healthy bone marrow donors. At the time of sampling, all cohort members were nominally healthy, though unrecorded immune exposures were likely present. The donor was CMV seropositive and was included in the group of around 300 seropositive cohort members. Each donor provided a peripheral blood sample, and peripheral blood mononuclear cells were used for TCR beta sequencing. Genomic DNA was extracted from the blood cell samples with the Qiagen DNeasy Blood Extraction Kit. The sample belongs to a study of cytomegalovirus exposure and HLA in healthy donors (dated 2017 in TCRdb). For the study in its entirety: According to an earlier analysis of 587 of the donors, 200 million or so T cells yielded 90 million to 140 million unique TCR beta sequences and more than 250 Gb of sequence data. The study combined high-throughput TCR immunosequencing, statistical association of individual TCRs with disease status, and machine learning to predict cytomegalovirus infection status. Alongside the repertoire data, information on donor age, sex, ethnicity and CMV serostatus was compiled. A later genetic analysis used genome-wide SNP genotypes for about 55% of the 666 donors, treating that subset as a discovery cohort. An earlier analysis of roughly 600 of the donors used high-throughput TCR beta sequencing to judge whether each TCR beta V gene segment behaved as functional or pseudogenic. HLA typing covered class I and class II loci at four-digit resolution. The genetic ancestry cluster associated with self-reported Caucasian donors included about 84% of the roughly 400 genotyped donors. The study profiled the T cell repertoires of 500 to 800 subjects by immunosequencing and related them to cytomegalovirus serostatus. A separate validation cohort of 100 to 150 different subjects was used in addition to the 666-subject first cohort. Rather than using new phenotypic data, the later analysis identified candidate immune exposures from TCR beta sequences and from how often those sequences occurred across donors. Four or five DR-DQ haplotypes were handled as single units for association and clustering, since linkage in the cohort was strong. Every repertoire in the discovery cohort had been generated on one and the same sequencing platform. A later analysis re-examined previously published TCR beta repertoires from roughly 720 donors and added high-resolution HLA genotyping to investigate patterns of TCR occurrence. The study aimed to test whether cataloging public T cell receptors could reveal signatures of past pathogen exposure. An early release that covered some 640 HLA-typed donors contained approximately 300 gigabases of sequencing data and tens of millions of unique TCR sequences. On average, 235,054 unique TCR beta nucleotide sequences were sequenced per donor among 398 genotyped donors of the cohort, with roughly 18% of those sequences being non-productive. Typing coverage varied by locus: about 629-630 donors for A, B, C, DRB1 and DQB1; 500 to 550 for DQA1; around 570 for DPA1; 400 to 480 for DPB1. Broader findings and caveats from the paper: In an earlier analysis of approximately 590 of the donors, most TCR beta V segments appeared in productive rearrangements about 87% or about 30% of the time, broadly matching IMGT annotations. According to the authors, the approach could potentially be generalized to other disease states and immunological phenotypes. In vitro tests confirmed that a few of the cytomegalovirus-associated TCR beta chains recognize cytomegalovirus antigens. For the cohort, immune exposure information was limited to CMV serostatus. When HLA alleles, especially DR and DQ, strongly co-occurred, attributing TCR associations to individual alleles was difficult. Because HLA typing was missing for some donors at each locus, association tests included only the typed subset. A further reported finding was that TCR beta sequences accurately predicted the HLA-A and HLA-B alleles for most subjects in the first cohort. Because the 87-base-pair reads could not distinguish some IMGT-functional V segments, including TRBV6-2 and TRBV6-3, those segments were excluded. According to a later analysis, most CMV-associated TCR beta chains appeared to be HLA-restricted, and the HLA associations seemed to be driven largely by CMV exposure. In the study, roughly 160 TCR beta chains were listed as associated with cytomegalovirus. Linkage disequilibrium might explain the correlated functional status among segregating V segments, but an unknown experimental factor could not be excluded. A later analysis found that HLA-associated TCR beta chains were more clonally expanded and had lower generation probabilities than equally common non-associated chains. Roughly uniform sequencing depth across donors was assumed in presence/absence analyses, although this assumption may not hold. At a false discovery rate of 0.05, a later analysis linked about 16,000 TCR beta sequences to specific HLA alleles. Compared with the approximately 720-donor mean, donors in an Asian-associated ancestry cluster had fewer N-insertions in productive TCRs, according to a later genetic analysis. V-gene and J-gene trimming of TCR beta chains was associated with a missense DCLRE1C variant in a later genetic analysis, and the association was replicated in an independent cohort. In this cohort, only TCR beta chains were sequenced, and detectable features were limited by the absence of alpha or paired-chain data. Cytomegalovirus status was reported to be diagnosed by the classifier with high specificity and sensitivity in both the original and validation cohorts. The earlier analysis of about 600 of the donors excluded roughly 16 rarely observed V segments, including chromosome 9 orphons, because counts were too low. In a later analysis, the rate of TCR association differed among HLA loci, with DRB1 alleles having the most associated TCRs and HLA-C alleles having the fewest. A cluster of highly shared sequence variants was judged likely to be a technical artifact of the sequencing pipeline. While some public TCRs were present in many individuals, most TCR sequences turned up only very rarely across donors. According to a later analysis, parvovirus B19, influenza, CMV and Epstein-Barr virus appeared linked to several top co-occurrence clusters.

CDR1 is given as SGHNT and CDR2 as YYREEE, both from the germline V gene (reference sequence). The CDR3, cysteine through phenylalanine, is 20 amino acids long. Only the CDR3 DNA is retained, 60 bases long and in frame from the first base. V loses 0 bases at its end and J loses 6 bases; junction bases beyond the gene matches: 20. The chain is made from TRBV5-4 and TRBJ1-2, and 10 bases in between align with TRBD1. Sequenced input: PBMCs. The origin of this receptor is a man between 18 and 35 years old in good health and CMV-seropositive. The CDR3 reads as follows: CASSLDLGQGNFGGTDGYTF. The nucleotides read TGTGCCAGCAGCTTGGACTTGGGACAGGGGAATTTTGGTGGGACCGATGGCTACACCTTC.